This is a list of T cell receptor beta chains from one sample in a study of blood T cell repertoires in COVID-19. Sequencing used immunoSEQ multiplex PCR; TCRdb keeps in-frame clones, though not all of them. The data hold over 250,000 clones, with roughly nine tenths observed a single time. The sample comprised peripheral blood. The receptors were gathered from a woman in her 30s with COVID-19, enrolled during active disease. CDR3s include the opening cysteine and the closing phenylalanine or tryptophan. A D gene is named only where the DNA matches it firmly. Size tells how often a clone was seen (once, few, many) or the class of an expanded clone, and some rows leave it out.

d_gene: -; j_gene: TRBJ1-2; v_gene: TRBV6-5; abundance: once; CDR3nt: TGTGCCAGCAGACCCCCGAGCGACGGGGTTTATGGCTACACCTTC; CDR3aa: CASRPPSDGVYGYTF
d_gene: -; j_gene: TRBJ2-2; v_gene: TRBV18; abundance: once; CDR3nt: TGTGCCAGGGGGGCACTGAGGGGGAACACCGGGGAGCTGTTTTTT; CDR3aa: CARGALRGNTGELFF
d_gene: -; j_gene: TRBJ2-7; v_gene: TRBV18; abundance: -; CDR3nt: TGTGCCAGCTCACCTGAGAGGGAAACCTACGAGCAGTACTTC; CDR3aa: CASSPERETYEQYF
d_gene: -; j_gene: TRBJ2-1; v_gene: TRBV2; abundance: -; CDR3nt: TGTGCCAGCTCGGGACTTCAACACTACAATGAGCAGTTCTTC; CDR3aa: CASSGLQHYNEQFF
d_gene: TRBD2; j_gene: TRBJ2-5; v_gene: TRBV11-2; abundance: -; CDR3nt: TGTGCCAGCAGCTGGGGGACTAGCGGGATGCGAGAGACCCAGTACTTC; CDR3aa: CASSWGTSGMRETQYF
d_gene: TRBD2; j_gene: TRBJ2-7; v_gene: TRBV7-2; abundance: -; CDR3nt: TGTGCCAGCAGCTTGGGGGGAGGGTCGGACTACGAGCAGTACTTC; CDR3aa: CASSLGGGSDYEQYF
d_gene: -; j_gene: TRBJ2-7; v_gene: TRBV28; abundance: -; CDR3nt: TGTGCCAGCAGTTCCCTTAGGCGACTCTCTGCAAGGAGCTCCTACGAGCAGTACTTC; CDR3aa: CASSSLRRLSARSSYEQYF
d_gene: -; j_gene: TRBJ1-5; v_gene: TRBV18; abundance: -; CDR3nt: TGTGCCAGCTCACCAGCGTCAGGGGCAAGGAGTCAGCCCCAGCATTTT; CDR3aa: CASSPASGARSQPQHF
d_gene: TRBD2; j_gene: TRBJ2-7; v_gene: TRBV4-1; abundance: -; CDR3nt: TGCGCCAGCAGCCAACCGACTAGCGGGAGGCCCGAGCAGTACTTC; CDR3aa: CASSQPTSGRPEQYF
d_gene: -; j_gene: TRBJ1-5; v_gene: TRBV11-2; abundance: once; CDR3nt: TGTGCCAGCAGCTTACAGGGGCATCAGCCCCAGCATTTT; CDR3aa: CASSLQGHQPQHF
d_gene: -; j_gene: TRBJ1-5; v_gene: TRBV27; abundance: -; CDR3nt: TGTGCCAGCAGTCCCTATAGCAATCAGCCCCAGCATTTT; CDR3aa: CASSPYSNQPQHF
d_gene: -; j_gene: TRBJ2-7; v_gene: TRBV24-1; abundance: once; CDR3nt: TGTGCCACCAGTGACATTGACAGCTACGAGCAGTACTTC; CDR3aa: CATSDIDSYEQYF
d_gene: -; j_gene: TRBJ2-2; v_gene: TRBV7-3; abundance: -; CDR3nt: TGTGCCAGCAGCTTGGGGGGAAACACCGGGGAGCTGTTTTTT; CDR3aa: CASSLGGNTGELFF